This T cell receptor (beta chain) was retrieved from a study of blood T cell repertoires in COVID-19. For the study at large: Acute and convalescent COVID-19 samples came from the United States, Italy and Spain.

Here immunoSEQ multiplex PCR was the method, and the copy in TCRdb shows in-frame clones only, minus some. The sample consists of approximately 150,000 clones, around nine tenths of them appearing once. This clone was seen more than once but under ten times. The V gene end was trimmed by 1 base and the J gene end by 4 bases; junction bases not matched to a gene: 5. The CDR3 is 15 amino acids. Germline V gives CDR1 MGHRA, CDR2 YSYEKL. The source material was peripheral blood. The chain is built from TRBV4-1 and TRBJ2-7, with TRBD2 matching 9 bases. The clonotype comes from a human donor in a cohort sampled during active COVID-19. The CDR3 sequence: CASSQVAGVIYEQYF. The CDR3 bases are TGCGCCAGCAGCCAAGTAGCGGGGGTGATATACGAGCAGTACTTC.